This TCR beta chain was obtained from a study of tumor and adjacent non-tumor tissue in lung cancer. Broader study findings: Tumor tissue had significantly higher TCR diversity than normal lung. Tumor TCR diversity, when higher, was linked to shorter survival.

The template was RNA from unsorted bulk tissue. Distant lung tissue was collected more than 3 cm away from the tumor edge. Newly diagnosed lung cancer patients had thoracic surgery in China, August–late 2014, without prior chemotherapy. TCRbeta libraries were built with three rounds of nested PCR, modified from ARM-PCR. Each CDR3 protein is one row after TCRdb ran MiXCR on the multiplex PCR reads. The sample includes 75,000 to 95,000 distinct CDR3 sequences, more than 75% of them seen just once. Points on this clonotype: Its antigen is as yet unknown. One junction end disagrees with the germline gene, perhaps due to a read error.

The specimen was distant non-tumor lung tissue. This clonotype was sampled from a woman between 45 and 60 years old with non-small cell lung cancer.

In DNA, the CDR3 is TGTGTCAGCGGGACAGGGAGGTACGAGCAGTACTTC. It specifies CVSGTGRYEQYF. V is TRBV6-1 and J is TRBJ2-7, with 9 nucleotides matching TRBD1. Germline-derived CDR1 and CDR2 are MNHNS and SASEGT. There are 12 residues in the CDR3.